In this sample, the clone carrying this T cell receptor beta chain turned up a few times. The data belong to a study of blood T cell repertoires in COVID-19. Study at large: The United States, Italy and Spain were the sources of the acute and convalescent COVID-19 samples. Sources were T cells, B-cell-depleted T cells, or PBMCs; the material itself was cDNA or gDNA.

The CDR3 totals 15 residues. Germline V gives CDR1 KGHSH, CDR2 LQKENI. V was pared by 2 bases and J by 0 bases, with 3 bases of the junction left unmatched. TCRdb's copy holds only in-frame clones and misses some; the assay was immunoSEQ multiplex PCR. The sample lists 110,000 to 150,000 clones; about 76% were seen once. The chain employs TRBV18 and TRBJ1-2, with 7 bases lining up with TRBD1. Sequenced input: peripheral blood. This clonotype originated in an older man with acute or convalescent COVID-19. Written as DNA, the CDR3 is TGTGCCAGCTCACCAGGGACAGAAGCTAACTATGGCTACACCTTC. Translation: CASSPGTEANYGYTF.